The 5 T cell receptor beta chains presented below share a single source sample, sequenced in a study of blood T cell repertoires in COVID-19. TCRdb keeps only in-frame clones here, not all; method: immunoSEQ multiplex PCR. The sample contains about 360,000 clones, around 87% of which appear only once. Sequenced input: peripheral blood. The receptor source for this set is a human donor in a cohort sampled during active COVID-19.

The chain uses TRBV5-5 and TRBJ2-7, with 8 positions matching TRBD1. With 4 bases clipped from V and 5 bases from J, the junction kept 8 bases outside the gene matches. CDR3 length equals 14 residues. CDR1 SGHKS and CDR2 YYEKEE come from the germline V gene (reference sequence). This chain's CDR3 is CASSTGQGRDEQYF. CDR3 nucleotide sequence: TGTGCCAGCAGCACAGGACAGGGACGAGACGAGCAGTACTTC.

The rearrangement joins TRBV3-1 (or the pseudogene TRBV3-2) to TRBJ2-2; D may be TRBD2 (5 bases). Germline loops: CDR1 LGHDT, CDR2 YNNKEL (reference sequence). The ends were cut back, 5 bases at V and 5 bases at J, with 18 bases in the middle. The CDR3 runs 16 residues. CDR3 protein: CASSNVRVGGTGELFF. CDR3 nucleotides: TGTGCCAGCAGCAACGTCCGCGTTGGAGGTACCGGGGAGCTGTTTTTT.

Here the CDR3 DNA reads TGTGCCATCAGTGGGGCAGCTGAAGCTTTCTTT. This sequence encodes CAISGAAEAFF. J is TRBJ1-1 and V is TRBV10-3; D gene uncertain. Germline values: CDR1 ENHRY, CDR2 SYGVKD. The CDR3 is 11 amino acids. Trimming removed 4 bases from V and 6 bases from J, with 6 bases in between.

This clone has a handful of counts. This chain joins TRBV12-3 or TRBV12-4 and TRBJ1-2, with a tentative D call TRBD1 (6 bases). V gave up 2 bases and J gave up 2 bases, with 6 bases separating them. This CDR3 contains 13 residues. CDR3 sequence reads: CASSLTGNYGYTF. CDR3 sequence (DNA): TGTGCCAGCAGTTTAACAGGGAACTATGGCTACACCTTC.

The chain is built from TRBV5-1 and TRBJ2-1, with 7 bases lining up with TRBD2. CDR1 is SGHRS and CDR2 is YFSETQ in the germline V gene. This CDR3 spans 17 amino acids. J gave up 5 bases and V 3 bases, and 14 bases lay outside the gene matches. CDR3 sequence reads: CASSSGGYLTANNEQFF. In DNA form, the CDR3 reads TGCGCCAGCAGCTCCGGGGGGTACCTGACAGCTAACAATGAGCAGTTCTTC.